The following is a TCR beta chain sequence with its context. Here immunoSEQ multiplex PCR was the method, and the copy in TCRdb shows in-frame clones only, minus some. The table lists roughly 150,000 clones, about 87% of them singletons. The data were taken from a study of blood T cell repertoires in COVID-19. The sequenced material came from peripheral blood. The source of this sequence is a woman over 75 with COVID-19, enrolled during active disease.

The CDR3 DNA reads as TGCAGTGCAAGCAGGGATGATGAGCAGTTCTTC. The encoded protein is CSASRDDEQFF. This rearrangement joins TRBV20-1 to TRBJ2-1; a weak D match, TRBD1 (5 bases). Germline CDR1 and CDR2: DFQATT and SNEGSKA (reference sequence). This CDR3 contains 11 residues. The V end lost 6 bases, the J end lost 8 bases, and 11 bases lay between the germline ends.